The present TCR beta chain was sequenced within a study of T-cell reconstitution after alpha-beta-depleted transplantation in children. Germline-derived CDR1 and CDR2 are SGHRS and YFSETQ. The CDR3 spans 16 residues. With 2 bases removed from V and 6 bases from J, the gap between germline ends came to 21 bases. This clonotype has ten or more counts. For TCRbeta, the library was prepared with unique molecular identifiers. TCRdb reprocessed the PCR reads with MiXCR, giving one entry per CDR3 protein. Among fewer than 200,000 distinct CDR3 sequences, about 6.4% were seen once, and the ten largest hold around 2.7%.

This clonotype was sampled from a human donor who donated a stem cell graft to a child with Wiskott-Aldrich syndrome. The sample consisted of PBMCs from the stem cell graft donor, taken from the stem cell graft. The gene calls are TRBV5-1 and TRBJ2-7, with D perhaps matching TRBD1 (5 bases). The CDR3 loop is CASSLGAGLASGEQYF. Here the CDR3 DNA reads TGCGCCAGCAGCTTAGGGGCAGGGTTGGCGTCTGGCGAGCAGTACTTC.